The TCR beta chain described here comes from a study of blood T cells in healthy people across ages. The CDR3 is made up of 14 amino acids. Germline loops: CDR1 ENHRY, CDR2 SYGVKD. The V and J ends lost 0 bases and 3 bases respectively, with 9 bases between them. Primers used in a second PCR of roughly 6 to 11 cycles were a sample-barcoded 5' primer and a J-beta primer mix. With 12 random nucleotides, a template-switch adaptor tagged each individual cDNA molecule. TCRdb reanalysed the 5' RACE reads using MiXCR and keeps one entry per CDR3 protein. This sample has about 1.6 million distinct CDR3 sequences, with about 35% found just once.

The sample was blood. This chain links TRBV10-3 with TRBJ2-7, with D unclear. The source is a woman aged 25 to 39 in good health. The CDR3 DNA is TGTGCCATCAGTGAGTCGTTGTCCCACTACGAGCAGTACTTC. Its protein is CAISESLSHYEQYF.